This T cell receptor beta chain stems from a study of T cell responses to AZD1222 COVID-19 vaccine. Notes on the study in general: Scientists sampled the repertoires only once the peak T cell response had passed.

The protocol was immunoSEQ multiplex PCR, while the TCRdb copy is restricted to in-frame clones and leaves out a portion. The sample lists 90,000 to 150,000 clones, roughly 87% seen once, with approximately 10% in the top ten. A word on this clone: The target antigen is unknown.

CDR3 length: 16 amino acids. Germline CDR1 MNHEY, CDR2 SVGAGI. Unmatched junction bases numbered 11, after V lost 4 bases and J lost 3 bases. This specimen consisted of peripheral blood, obtained on day 0 of AZD1222 vaccination. This TCR was recovered from an adult in good health. The rearrangement uses TRBV6-5 and TRBJ2-7, with 8 bases matching TRBD2. The CDR3 nucleotides read TGTGCCAGCAGTTCCTGGACTAGCCGGGGGAACTACGAGCAGTACTTC. Protein product: CASSSWTSRGNYEQYF.